This is a list of T cell receptor beta chains from one sample in a study of blood T cells in healthy people across ages. Using its own MiXCR run on the 5' RACE reads, TCRdb lists one record per CDR3 protein. The sample carries approximately 1.5 million distinct CDR3 sequences, about 42% recorded once. The sequenced material came from blood. Every receptor here comes from a woman aged 18-35 years in good health. CDR3s include the opening cysteine and the closing phenylalanine or tryptophan. The D gene is left open where the match is weak. A row's size may be missing; if present it is once, few, many or a size class.

J gene	D gene	clone size	V gene	CDR3 protein	CDR3 DNA
TRBJ2-5	NA	NA	TRBV7-8	CASSLVVARETQYF	TGTGCCAGCAGCTTAGTCGTAGCGAGGGAGACCCAGTACTTC
TRBJ2-1	TRBD2	NA	TRBV7-9	CASSLGPLAGAYNEQFF	TGTGCCAGCAGCTTAGGCCCACTAGCGGGAGCCTACAATGAGCAGTTCTTC
TRBJ2-7	NA	few	TRBV4-3	CASSQDLKGFEQYF	TGCGCCAGCAGCCAAGATCTGAAGGGGTTCGAGCAGTACTTC
TRBJ1-1	TRBD1	NA	TRBV13	CASSMSGTGLTEAFF	TGTGCCAGCAGCATGTCCGGGACAGGGTTGACTGAAGCTTTCTTT
TRBJ1-4	NA	NA	TRBV6-1	CASFARQAFATNEKLFF	TGTGCCAGCTTCGCACGACAAGCCTTTGCAACTAATGAAAAACTGTTTTTT
TRBJ2-3	NA	few	TRBV4-1	CASSHLVSTDTQYF	TGCGCCAGCAGCCACCTGGTAAGCACAGATACGCAGTATTTT
TRBJ2-1	NA	few	TRBV7-9	CASSKKNEQFF	TGTGCCAGCAGCAAAAAAAATGAGCAGTTCTTC
TRBJ2-1	NA	NA	TRBV7-9	CASSPRPDPNEQFF	TGTGCCAGCAGCCCCCGGCCCGACCCCAATGAGCAGTTCTTC
TRBJ2-3	NA	NA	TRBV4-2	CATQGGLGTDTQYF	TGTGCCACTCAAGGGGGGTTAGGCACAGATACGCAGTATTTT
TRBJ2-1	TRBD2	NA	TRBV10-3	CAISESTPSGVLNEQFF	TGTGCCATCAGTGAGTCGACTCCCAGCGGGGTGTTAAATGAGCAGTTCTTC
TRBJ2-5	NA	NA	TRBV11-3	CASSLDNTLLNEQYF	TGTGCCAGCAGCTTGGACAATACGTTACTCAATGAGCAGTACTTC
TRBJ1-2	TRBD1	many	TRBV9	CASSPDRGFYGYTF	TGTGCCAGCAGCCCGGACAGGGGGTTCTATGGCTACACCTTC
TRBJ1-2	TRBD1	few	TRBV4-1	CASSQDSLRDRAGYGYTF	TGCGCCAGCAGCCAAGATTCCCTCAGGGACAGGGCGGGCTATGGCTACACCTTC
TRBJ2-1	TRBD2	NA	TRBV7-9	CASSLPGLAGNEQFF	TGTGCCAGCAGCCTACCGGGACTAGCAGGGAATGAGCAGTTCTTC
TRBJ2-4	NA	few	TRBV2	CASSGRVAKNIQYF	TGTGCCAGCAGCGGTAGGGTAGCCAAAAACATTCAGTACTTC
TRBJ2-3	NA	few	TRBV20-1	CSARLESRTDTQYF	TGCAGTGCGCGACTAGAATCCCGCACAGATACGCAGTATTTT
TRBJ2-7	TRBD1	NA	TRBV7-9	CASSSPPKDRGSYEQYF	TGTGCCAGCAGCTCACCCCCTAAGGACAGGGGTTCCTACGAGCAGTACTTC
TRBJ1-6	NA	NA	TRBV2	CASRLISSSYNSPLHF	TGTGCCAGCAGACTCATATCAAGCTCCTATAATTCACCCCTCCACTTT
TRBJ2-3	NA	few	TRBV20-1	CSASGRGGSTDTQYF	TGCAGTGCTAGTGGGCGGGGCGGTAGCACAGATACGCAGTATTTT
TRBJ2-5	NA	few	TRBV18	CASSPLQQETQYF	TGTGCCAGCTCACCATTGCAACAAGAGACCCAGTACTTC
TRBJ1-6	NA	few	TRBV4-3	CASSRQGLANSPLHF	TGCGCCAGCAGCCGCCAGGGTCTCGCTAATTCACCCCTCCACTTT
TRBJ2-1	TRBD1	NA	TRBV2	CASKDWTGTPDNEQFF	TGTGCCAGCAAAGACTGGACAGGGACCCCGGACAATGAGCAGTTCTTC
TRBJ2-1	NA	NA	TRBV6-5	CASRGNLGQFF	TGTGCCAGCAGGGGAAATTTAGGGCAGTTCTTC
TRBJ1-4	NA	once	TRBV20-1	CSALEGSPEKLFF	TGCAGTGCCCTTGAGGGTAGCCCAGAAAAACTGTTTTTT
TRBJ1-2	NA	NA	TRBV4-3	CASSPGRVGYGYTF	TGCGCCAGCAGCCCGGGTAGGGTTGGCTATGGCTACACCTTC
TRBJ1-5	NA	NA	TRBV27	CASSLSGSANQPQHF	TGTGCCAGCAGTTTAAGTGGGTCCGCGAATCAGCCCCAGCATTTT
TRBJ1-4	NA	few	TRBV20-1	CSARPLGSREKLFF	TGCAGTGCTAGACCCCTGGGATCGCGTGAAAAACTGTTTTTT
TRBJ1-2	NA	NA	TRBV7-2	CASSLEAGFYGYTF	TGTGCCAGCAGCTTAGAGGCCGGGTTCTATGGCTACACCTTC
TRBJ2-6	NA	NA	TRBV5-6	CASRITGSGANVLTF	TGTGCCAGCAGAATCACAGGGTCTGGGGCCAACGTCCTGACTTTC
TRBJ2-7	NA	NA	TRBV28	CASSFVLSRPPTYEQYF	TGTGCCAGCAGTTTTGTATTGAGTCGCCCCCCGACCTACGAGCAGTACTTC
TRBJ1-1	NA	NA	TRBV6-5	CASSYGARPTEAFF	TGTGCCAGCAGTTACGGCGCTCGTCCCACTGAAGCTTTCTTT
TRBJ2-1	NA	few	TRBV12-3/TRBV12-4	CASVMAALSYNEQFF	TGTGCCAGCGTAATGGCCGCACTCTCCTACAATGAGCAGTTCTTC
TRBJ1-1	NA	NA	TRBV27	CASSSSLRLMNTEAFF	TGTGCCAGCAGTTCCTCTCTAAGGCTTATGAACACTGAAGCTTTCTTT
TRBJ2-7	TRBD2	NA	TRBV6-2/TRBV6-3	CASSDPGLADYYEQYF	TGTGCCAGCAGTGACCCGGGACTAGCGGACTACTACGAGCAGTACTTC
TRBJ2-7	TRBD2	NA	TRBV6-5	CASSISGRGSYEQYF	TGTGCCAGCAGCATTAGCGGGAGAGGTTCCTACGAGCAGTACTTC
TRBJ1-6	NA	NA	TRBV25-1	CASSAGTSPLHF	TGTGCCAGCAGTGCAGGGACTTCACCCCTCCACTTT
TRBJ1-2	NA	few	TRBV6-6	CASSDHREAGYTF	TGTGCCAGCAGTGATCACAGGGAGGCTGGCTACACCTTC
TRBJ2-7	TRBD1	NA	TRBV10-3	CAISESSGGYEQYF	TGTGCCATCAGTGAGTCCTCAGGGGGCTACGAGCAGTACTTC
TRBJ2-3	TRBD2	NA	TRBV20-1	CSARVERGDTDTQYF	TGCAGTGCTAGAGTCGAGCGGGGCGACACAGATACGCAGTATTTT
TRBJ1-2	NA	NA	TRBV3-2	CASGPGYTF	TGTGCCAGCGGGCCCGGCTACACCTTC
TRBJ2-7	NA	few	TRBV4-1	CASSQDKWTLYEQYF	TGCGCCAGCAGCCAAGATAAGTGGACTCTCTACGAGCAGTACTTC
TRBJ2-6	NA	NA	TRBV4-1	CASSRDTAYSGANVLTF	TGCGCCAGCAGCCGGGACACTGCTTACTCTGGGGCCAACGTCCTGACTTTC
TRBJ1-2	NA	NA	TRBV2	CASSELKSSYGYTF	TGTGCCAGCAGTGAATTGAAGTCAAGCTATGGCTACACCTTC
TRBJ2-5	NA	few	TRBV6-6	CASRNGGNQETQYF	TGTGCCAGCAGGAACGGGGGTAACCAAGAGACCCAGTACTTC
TRBJ2-1	NA	many	TRBV20-1	CSADPTAREQFF	TGCAGTGCTGATCCGACCGCTAGGGAGCAGTTCTTC
TRBJ2-6	TRBD2	NA	TRBV10-3	CAISDSGRGSGANVLTF	TGTGCCATCAGTGACAGCGGGAGGGGCTCTGGGGCCAACGTCCTGACTTTC
TRBJ1-1	NA	few	TRBV29-1	CSVEAARGTEAFF	TGCAGCGTTGAGGCAGCGAGGGGCACTGAAGCTTTCTTT
TRBJ1-1	NA	NA	TRBV12-3/TRBV12-4	CASSVPRRGMNTEAFF	TGTGCCAGCAGTGTTCCCCGCCGGGGGATGAACACTGAAGCTTTCTTT
TRBJ2-7	NA	few	TRBV20-1	CSARTRRHMDEQYF	TGCAGTGCTAGGACCCGGCGGCATATGGACGAGCAGTACTTC
TRBJ2-7	NA	few	TRBV28	CASSFVSGLLSYEQYF	TGTGCCAGCAGTTTCGTGTCAGGGCTACTCTCCTACGAGCAGTACTTC
TRBJ2-1	NA	NA	TRBV20-1	CSALRPRVLPDEQFF	TGCAGTGCCCTAAGGCCGCGGGTTCTCCCGGATGAGCAGTTCTTC
TRBJ1-1	TRBD1	NA	TRBV20-1	CSALQGLNTEAFF	TGCAGTGCCCTACAGGGGTTGAACACTGAAGCTTTCTTT
TRBJ2-7	NA	NA	TRBV29-1	CSVGVLRDTYEQYF	TGCAGCGTTGGAGTCCTCCGGGACACCTACGAGCAGTACTTC